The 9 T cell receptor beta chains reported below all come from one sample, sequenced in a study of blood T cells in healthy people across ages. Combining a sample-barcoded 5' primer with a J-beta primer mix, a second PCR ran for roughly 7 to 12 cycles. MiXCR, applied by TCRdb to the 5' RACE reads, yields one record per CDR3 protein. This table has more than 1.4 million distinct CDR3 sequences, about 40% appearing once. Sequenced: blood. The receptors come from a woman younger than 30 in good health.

The CDR3 DNA follows: TGCAGTGCTAGAGAGTCATTAGCTAGCGAGCAGTACTTC. Its translation is CSARESLASEQYF. The chain is built from TRBV20-1 and TRBJ2-5; no firm D call. The last part of the DNA fits TRBJ2-7 better; the J call may be wrong. Per germline, CDR1 DFQATT and CDR2 SNEGSKA (reference sequence). CDR3 length equals 13 residues.

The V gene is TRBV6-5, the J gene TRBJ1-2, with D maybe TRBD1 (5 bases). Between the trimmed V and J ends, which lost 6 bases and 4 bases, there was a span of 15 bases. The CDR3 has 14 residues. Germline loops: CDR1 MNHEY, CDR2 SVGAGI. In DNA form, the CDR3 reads TGTGCCAGCAGCGAACTAAGGGGAGGCTATGGCTACACCTTC. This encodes CASSELRGGYGYTF.

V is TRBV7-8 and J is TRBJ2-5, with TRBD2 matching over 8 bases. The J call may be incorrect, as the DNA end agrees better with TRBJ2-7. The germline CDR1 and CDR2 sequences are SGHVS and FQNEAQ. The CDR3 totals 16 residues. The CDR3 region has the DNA TGTGCCAGCAGCCCCGCCCTCAGCGGGAGTTGGTACGAGCAGTACTTC. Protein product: CASSPALSGSWYEQYF.

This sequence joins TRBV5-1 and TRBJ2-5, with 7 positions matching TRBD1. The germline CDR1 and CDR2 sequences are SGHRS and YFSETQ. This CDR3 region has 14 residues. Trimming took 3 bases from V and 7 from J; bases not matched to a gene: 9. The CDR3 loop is CASSSDRVRGTQYF. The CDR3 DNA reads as TGCGCCAGCAGCTCAGACAGGGTCCGGGGGACCCAGTACTTC.

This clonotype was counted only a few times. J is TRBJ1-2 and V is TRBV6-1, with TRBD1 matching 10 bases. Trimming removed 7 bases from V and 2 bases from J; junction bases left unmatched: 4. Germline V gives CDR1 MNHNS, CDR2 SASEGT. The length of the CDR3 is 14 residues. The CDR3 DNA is TGTGCCAGCACCCCGGACAGGGGGAACTATGGCTACACCTTC. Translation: CASTPDRGNYGYTF.

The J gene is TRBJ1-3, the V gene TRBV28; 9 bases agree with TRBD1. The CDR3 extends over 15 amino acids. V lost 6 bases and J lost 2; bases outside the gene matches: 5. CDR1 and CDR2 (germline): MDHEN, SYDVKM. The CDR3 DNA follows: TGTGCCAGCAGGCCCCGGGACAGGGCTGGAAACACCATATATTTT. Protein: CASRPRDRAGNTIYF.

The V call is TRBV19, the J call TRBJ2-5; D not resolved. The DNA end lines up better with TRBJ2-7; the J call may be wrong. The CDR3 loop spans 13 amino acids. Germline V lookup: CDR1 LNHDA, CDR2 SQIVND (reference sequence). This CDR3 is CASSIRLNYEQYF. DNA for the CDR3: TGTGCCAGTAGTATACGCTTAAACTACGAGCAGTACTTC.

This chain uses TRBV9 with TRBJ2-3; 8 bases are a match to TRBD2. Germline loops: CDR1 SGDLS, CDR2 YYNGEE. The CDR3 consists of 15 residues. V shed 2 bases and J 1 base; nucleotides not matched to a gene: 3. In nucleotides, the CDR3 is TGTGCCAGCAGCGTCATACTAGCGGGCACAGATACGCAGTATTTT. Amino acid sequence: CASSVILAGTDTQYF.

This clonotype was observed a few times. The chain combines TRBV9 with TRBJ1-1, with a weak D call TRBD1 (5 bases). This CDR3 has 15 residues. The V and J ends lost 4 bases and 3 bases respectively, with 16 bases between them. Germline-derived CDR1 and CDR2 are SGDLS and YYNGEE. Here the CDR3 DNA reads TGTGCCAGCAGCCCCAGCGGAGGGGTGCACACTGAAGCTTTCTTT. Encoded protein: CASSPSGGVHTEAFF.